This entry lists 20 T cell receptor beta chains sequenced from one sample in a study of T cell changes during pregnancy in multiple sclerosis. Clones were read by immunoSEQ multiplex PCR, and TCRdb kept only the in-frame ones, dropping some. The sample gives some 97,000 clones, around 92% of which show up once; about 2% is in the top ten. Sequenced here: peripheral blood, sampled after pregnancy. Receptors originate from a female donor with multiple sclerosis, enrolled in a pregnancy study.

This clone has only one observation. The chain combines TRBV14 with TRBJ1-1, with a tentative D call TRBD1 (5 bases). This CDR3 contains 16 residues. Germline V gene data show CDR1 as SGHDN and CDR2 as FVKESK. Trimming removed 4 bases from V and 0 bases from J, with 15 bases in between. The CDR3 bases are TGTGCCAGCAGCCTGCGGGGCGGGAGGATGAACACTGAAGCTTTCTTT. Translated: CASSLRGGRMNTEAFF. The full variable domain, completed using reference TRBV14 and TRBJ1-1, is EAGVTQFPSHSVIEKGQTVTLRCDPISGHDNLYWYRRVMGKEIKFLLHFVKESKQDESGMPNNRFLAERTGGTYSTLKVQPAELEDSGVYFCASSLRGGRMNTEAFFGQGTRLTVV.

CDR3 residues: CASSKPPKRSMNTEAFF. The CDR3 coding sequence is TGTGCCAGTAGTAAACCCCCGAAGAGATCGATGAACACTGAAGCTTTCTTT. This chain connects TRBV19 to TRBJ1-1; D is ambiguous. Germline-derived CDR1 and CDR2 are LNHDA and SQIVND (reference sequence). This CDR3 region has 17 residues. V lost 4 bases and J 0 bases, leaving 18 bases between the germline ends.

This clone was recorded once. The CDR3, as DNA: TGTGCCAGCAGTTACTCGTTTCGGGGCTACGAGCAGTACTTC. This gives the protein CASSYSFRGYEQYF. The rearrangement uses TRBV6-5 and TRBJ2-7; perhaps TRBD2 as D (5 bases). CDR1 is MNHEY, CDR2 SVGAGI, per germline. This CDR3 comprises 14 residues. Trimming shortened V by 0 bases and J by 3 bases, and 9 bases separated the two germline ends.

V is TRBV7-8 and J is TRBJ1-1; D not certain. V was clipped by 3 bases and J by 1 base, with 6 bases between them. The germline gives CDR1 SGHVS, CDR2 FQNEAQ. CDR3 length: 13 amino acids. CDR3 coding DNA: TGTGCCAGCAGCTTTGGAGAGAACACTGAAGCTTTCTTT. Translating gives CASSFGENTEAFF.

The chain links TRBV7-8 to TRBJ2-3, with 11 bases that match TRBD2. Germline CDR1 and CDR2: SGHVS and FQNEAQ. The junction had 8 bases not matched to a gene; V was cut back by 3 bases and J by 0 bases. This CDR3 is 18 amino acids long. CDR3 amino acids: CASSFLGLAATSTDTQYF. The CDR3 DNA sequence: TGTGCCAGCAGCTTCTTGGGACTAGCGGCAACTAGCACAGATACGCAGTATTTT.

The chain joins TRBV29-1 to TRBJ1-2, with D perhaps TRBD1 (6 bases). This CDR3 spans 12 amino acids. CDR1 SQVTM and CDR2 ANQGSEA come from the germline V gene. Trimming removed 5 bases at V and 4 bases at J, with 11 bases between. The CDR3 is CSVIQGIYGYTF. The CDR3 DNA reads as TGCAGCGTTATACAGGGTATCTATGGCTACACCTTC. The full variable domain, rest sourced from reference TRBV29-1 and TRBJ1-2, is SAVISQKPSRDICQRGTSLTIQCQVDSQVTMMFWYRQQPGQSLTLIATANQGSEATYESGFVIDKFPISRPNLTFSTLTVSNMSPEDSSIYLCSVIQGIYGYTFGSGTRLTVV.

The rearrangement links TRBV5-1 to TRBJ2-1; weak D call: TRBD2 (7 bases). This CDR3 is built from 17 residues. Germline CDR1 reads SGHRS; CDR2 reads YFSETQ. Trimming cost V 0 bases and J 8 bases, with 21 bases left between them. The CDR3 bases are TGCGCCAGCAGCTTGGTGTTCGGGGGGCCGGTTTCGGATGAGCAGTTCTTC. Translating gives CASSLVFGGPVSDEQFF.

This chain joins TRBV5-1 and TRBJ2-5, with 7 bases identical to TRBD2. This CDR3 is 13 amino acids long. J was trimmed by 4 bases and V by 6 bases; bases with no gene match: 6. The germline gives CDR1 SGHRS, CDR2 YFSETQ. As DNA, the CDR3 is TGCGCCAGCACCTCGGGGGGAGTAGAGACCCAGTACTTC. Residues: CASTSGGVETQYF.

The chain couples TRBV5-4 to TRBJ2-1; 13 nucleotides align to TRBD2. This CDR3 has 16 amino acids. The germline gives CDR1 SGHNT, CDR2 YYREEE (reference sequence). Trimming cost V 3 bases and J 4 bases; bases outside gene matches: 4. Here the CDR3 DNA reads TGTGCCAGCAGCTACGGACTAGCGGGAGAGTACAATGAGCAGTTCTTC. Translation gives CASSYGLAGEYNEQFF.

The rearrangement links TRBV4-1 to TRBJ1-2, with a possible D match to TRBD1 (5 bases). Germline V gene lookup returns CDR1 MGHRA and CDR2 YSYEKL. The CDR3 has 14 amino acids. V lost 0 bases and J lost 12, with 17 bases in between. The DNA for the CDR3 is TGCGCCAGCAGCCAAGATCAGTTTCCAGGGATGGACACCTTC. It specifies CASSQDQFPGMDTF.

The table lists this clone with a few counts. This chain joins TRBV28 and TRBJ1-5; 9 bases match TRBD1. Germline V gene sequence: CDR1 MDHEN, CDR2 SYDVKM. The CDR3 totals 14 residues. Trimming took 4 bases from V and 7 from J; bases not matched to a gene: 5. In nucleotides, the CDR3 is TGTGCCAGCAGTTACCGGACAGGGGACCAGCCCCAGCATTTT. As protein: CASSYRTGDQPQHF.

The rearrangement joins TRBV6-5 to TRBJ2-5, with D uncertain. The CDR3 has 12 residues. The germline V gene encodes CDR1 MNHEY and CDR2 SVGAGI. Between the trimmed V and J ends, which lost 10 bases and 0 bases, there was a span of 9 bases. In DNA, the CDR3 is TGTGCCACTTCAAACAACCAAGAGACCCAGTACTTC. Protein sequence: CATSNNQETQYF.

V is TRBV7-9 and J is TRBJ2-2; D uncertain. Germline V gives CDR1 SEHNR, CDR2 FQNEAQ (reference sequence). V shed 6 bases and J shed 6 bases, with 14 bases lying between them. CDR3 size: 14 residues. The CDR3 sequence is CASSIRLGSGELFF. In DNA, the CDR3 is TGTGCCAGCAGTATCCGCCTAGGCTCCGGGGAGCTGTTTTTT.

The chain carries TRBV7-4 and TRBJ2-7; 8 bases map to TRBD1. Germline V gene data show CDR1 as SGHVT and CDR2 as SQSDAQ. The CDR3 has 16 amino acids. V lost 5 bases, J lost 3 bases, and 12 bases stayed unmatched. CDR3 DNA sequence: TGTGCCAGCAGCCACCACTTAAGACAGGGGTTCTACGAGCAGTACTTC. It specifies CASSHHLRQGFYEQYF.

The chain uses TRBV29-1 and TRBJ2-5; TRBD1 is a possible D gene (6 bases). The V end was cut by 3 bases, the J end by 3 bases, with 17 bases between. Germline V gives CDR1 SQVTM, CDR2 ANQGSEA. The CDR3 has 15 residues. In nucleotides, the CDR3 is TGCAGCGTTGAGCGGAGAGGGGACATAAAAGAGACCCAGTACTTC. This translates into CSVERRGDIKETQYF.

The rearrangement links TRBV27 to TRBJ2-7; 7 nucleotides match TRBD1. This CDR3 has 15 amino acids. Germline CDR1 is MNHEY and CDR2 is SMNVEV (reference sequence). The V segment lost 5 bases and the J segment 0 bases; nucleotides outside the gene matches: 7. CDR3 in DNA: TGTGCCAGCAGTCCGACGACAGGGACCTCCTACGAGCAGTACTTC. Protein product: CASSPTTGTSYEQYF.

The chain recombines TRBV15 with TRBJ2-1, with D possibly being TRBD2 (5 bases). The V gene's germline CDR1 is LNHNV and CDR2 YYDKDF (reference sequence). The V and J ends lost 6 bases and 0 bases respectively, with 12 bases between them. The length of the CDR3 is 15 residues. CDR3 amino acids: CATSPDGDSYNEQFF. The CDR3 coding sequence is TGTGCCACCAGTCCTGACGGGGACTCCTACAATGAGCAGTTCTTC.

This sequence joins TRBV10-3 and TRBJ1-2, with 9 bases matching TRBD1. CDR3 length: 18 amino acids. Germline V gives CDR1 ENHRY, CDR2 SYGVKD. V was clipped by 3 bases and J by 2 bases; unmatched bases: 13. The CDR3 nucleotides are TGTGCCATCAGTGAATTCCCCAAGGGGGGGACAGGGAACTATGGCTACACCTTC. This encodes CAISEFPKGGTGNYGYTF.

This clone was counted only a few times. This chain connects TRBV6-4 to TRBJ1-1; TRBD1 agrees at 7 bases. From germline, CDR1 is MRHNA and CDR2 SNTAGT. Trimming cost V 5 bases and J 1 base; bases outside gene matches: 1. The CDR3 spans 13 residues. The CDR3 DNA follows: TGTGCCAGCAGTACAGGGGAGAACACTGAAGCTTTCTTT. It specifies CASSTGENTEAFF.

The genes are TRBV10-2 and TRBJ2-3; D call uncertain. The CDR3 has 14 amino acids. V was pared by 3 bases and J by 4 bases, with 11 bases between. The V gene's germline CDR1 is WSHSY and CDR2 SAAADI. The CDR3 DNA reads as TGCGCCAGCAGTGATACCATGAGGTCAGATACGCAGTATTTT. Its translation is CASSDTMRSDTQYF.